The rows below give T cell receptor beta chains drawn from one sample of a study of T cells in Graves' hyperthyroidism and ophthalmopathy. TCRdb re-derived calls from the multiplex PCR reads in MiXCR, one entry per CDR3 protein. The sample has a few hundred thousand distinct CDR3 sequences, roughly 15% seen once; the top ten hold approximately 15%. The sequencing sample was made of blood. The receptors originated from a woman between 40 and 55 years old with Graves' hyperthyroidism. Both conserved end residues are part of each CDR3.

>TRBJ2-1|TRBV30
CAWTPLGQGYNEQFF
>TRBJ1-6|TRBV2
CASRAPGQIYNSPLHF
>TRBJ1-1|TRBV5-1
CASSPNSMGSTEAFF
>TRBJ2-5|TRBV10-2
CASSEHTKGTQYF
>TRBJ2-2|TRBV9
CASSVSTSGRALPGELFF
>TRBJ2-1|TRBV9
CASTGRQGPLNEQFF
>TRBJ2-2|TRBV12-3/TRBV12-4
CASSLDTYTGELFF
>TRBJ2-7|TRBV2
CASRRRQGAWEQYF
>TRBJ2-7|TRBV28
CASRTPTGGSYEQYF
>TRBJ2-3|TRBV4-1
CASSQEISGKDTQYF
>TRBJ2-2|TRBV11-2
CASSTRLAGDTGELFF
>TRBJ1-6|TRBV4-2
CASSQDVGSNSPLHF
>TRBJ2-1|TRBV11-2
CASSLAGRLAYNEQFF